One and the same sample provided the 15 T cell receptor beta chains below, sequenced in a study of blood T cells in healthy people across ages. Alongside a J-beta primer mix, a sample-barcoded 5' primer served in a second PCR lasting 7 to 11 cycles. TCRdb reanalysed the 5' RACE reads using MiXCR and keeps one entry per CDR3 protein. The sample lists 380,000 or so distinct CDR3 sequences, roughly half occurring once. The sequenced sample was blood. The receptors come from a man aged 55-75 years in good health.

This clonotype was observed a few times. The chain combines TRBV11-2 with TRBJ2-3; 10 nucleotides match TRBD1. This CDR3 region has 17 residues. Trimming took 1 base from V and 3 from J; bases not matched to a gene: 7. The germline V gene encodes CDR1 SGHAT and CDR2 FQNNGV. The CDR3 here is CASSLGAWTGGTDTQYF. DNA of the CDR3: TGTGCCAGCAGCTTAGGAGCCTGGACAGGGGGGACAGATACGCAGTATTTT.

The chain uses TRBV10-3 and TRBJ2-7; perhaps TRBD1 as D (6 bases). The CDR3 sequence is 14 residues long. V lost 6 bases and J 1 base, leaving 13 bases between the germline ends. CDR1 is ENHRY, CDR2 SYGVKD, per germline. In DNA form, the CDR3 reads TGTGCCATCAGCCAGAGGGACAAATCCTACGAGCAGTACTTC. It is translated as CAISQRDKSYEQYF.

V is TRBV28 and J is TRBJ2-7; weak D call: TRBD2 (5 bases). The V end lost 7 bases, the J end lost 0 bases, and 10 bases lay between the germline ends. Looked up from germline, CDR1 is MDHEN and CDR2 is SYDVKM. The CDR3 spans 13 residues. The CDR3 DNA reads TGTGCCAGCAAGCGGTCTACCTCCTACGAGCAGTACTTC. Residues: CASKRSTSYEQYF.

This clonotype was observed at least ten times. This chain's CDR3 is CASSQDGWDLSSYEQYF. In DNA form, the CDR3 reads TGTGCCAGCAGCCAAGATGGGTGGGACCTCAGCTCCTACGAGCAGTACTTC. This chain joins TRBV4-2 and TRBJ2-7; D tentatively reads TRBD1 or TRBD2 (5 bases each). Germline loops: CDR1 LGHNA, CDR2 YNFKEQ. Trimming left V 0 bases short and J 0 bases short, with 15 bases between. The CDR3 length is 17 residues.

The rearrangement uses TRBV7-2 and TRBJ2-5; 8 bases are a match to TRBD2. The junction had 12 bases not matched to a gene; V was cut back by 1 base and J by 5 bases. This CDR3 spans 17 amino acids. CDR1 and CDR2 from the germline V gene are SGHTA and FQGNSA. CDR3 protein: CASSLVAGLASRETQYF. The CDR3 DNA is TGTGCCAGCAGCTTAGTTGCCGGACTAGCATCGCGGGAGACCCAGTACTTC.

This chain connects TRBV3-1 to TRBJ1-2; the match to TRBD1 covers 7 bases. The V gene's germline CDR1 is LGHDT and CDR2 YNNKEL (reference sequence). There are 14 residues in the CDR3. V gave up 5 bases and J gave up 8 bases; unmatched junction bases: 11. The CDR3 region is CASSYNRGDTGYTF. The CDR3 bases are TGTGCCAGCAGCTACAACAGGGGCGATACCGGCTACACCTTC.

The chain joins TRBV11-2 to TRBJ2-7; the D call may be TRBD1 or TRBD2 (5 bases each). The CDR3 is made up of 14 amino acids. The germline V gene encodes CDR1 SGHAT and CDR2 FQNNGV. V dropped 0 bases and J dropped 3 bases, with 9 bases sitting between them. CDR3 in DNA: TGTGCCAGCAGCTTAGACTGGGACGGCTACGAGCAGTACTTC. Translating it yields CASSLDWDGYEQYF.

Sample share makes this clonotype medium-sized. The chain couples TRBV12-3 or TRBV12-4 to TRBJ2-3, with 13 bases that match TRBD2. With 6 bases clipped from V and 0 bases from J, the junction kept 3 bases outside the gene matches. This CDR3 spans 16 amino acids. This CDR3 reads CASRTSGGTSTDTQYF. The CDR3 DNA reads as TGTGCCAGCAGGACTAGCGGGGGGACTAGCACAGATACGCAGTATTTT.

V is TRBV2 and J is TRBJ2-3, with 7 bases lining up with TRBD1. Germline V gene data show CDR1 as SNHLY and CDR2 as FYNNEI. The trim removed 6 bases at V and 10 bases at J, leaving 16 bases unmatched. The CDR3 has 15 residues. CDR3 residues: CASRLPTGSKSPQYF. CDR3 coding DNA: TGTGCCAGCAGGCTACCGACAGGGTCCAAATCCCCGCAGTATTTT. The full variable domain, in which reference TRBV2 and TRBJ2-3 provide the parts outside the CDR3, is EPEVTQTPSHQVTQMGQEVILRCVPISNHLYFYWYRQILGQKVEFLVSFYNNEISEKSEIFDDQFSVERPDGSNFTLKIRSTKLEDSAMYFCASRLPTGSKSPQYFGPGTRLTVL.

V usage is TRBV13 and J usage is TRBJ2-1, with 7 bases aligning to TRBD2. TRBJ2-7 explains the end of the DNA better; the J call may be wrong. There are 13 residues in the CDR3. Germline lookup yields CDR1 PRHDT and CDR2 FYEKMQ (reference sequence). The CDR3 nucleotides are TGTGCCAGCAGCGGGCGGGAGCGGAATGAGCAGTACTTC. This codes for CASSGRERNEQYF.

Only a few counts were recorded for this clonotype. The chain joins TRBV18 to TRBJ1-2, with D uncertain. Germline-derived CDR1 and CDR2 are KGHSH and LQKENI. The CDR3 contains 10 residues. The V end lost 7 bases, the J end lost 13 bases, and 13 bases lay between the germline ends. The CDR3, as DNA: TGTGCCAGCTTCGGACCCCCCGTCACCTTC. This gives the protein CASFGPPVTF.

In this sample, this clonotype turned up a few times. V and J are TRBV7-2 and TRBJ2-1; 7 nucleotides agree with TRBD2. There are 15 residues in the CDR3. The trim removed 6 bases at V and 4 bases at J, leaving 9 bases unmatched. CDR1 is SGHTA, CDR2 FQGNSA, per germline. CDR3 amino acids: CASSSQRGLYNEQFF. The CDR3 bases are TGTGCCAGCAGTTCCCAGCGGGGACTATACAATGAGCAGTTCTTC.

V is TRBV5-1 and J is TRBJ2-3; 8 positions agree with TRBD2. V shed 4 bases and J 6 bases; nucleotides not matched to a gene: 22. The CDR3 is made up of 19 amino acids. From germline, CDR1 is SGHRS and CDR2 YFSETQ. As DNA, the CDR3 is TGCGCCAGCAGCCCCAAGTCACCGGCCGCGGGGGGCTCCCGGGATACGCAGTATTTT. Encoded protein: CASSPKSPAAGGSRDTQYF.

The V and J genes are TRBV20-1 and TRBJ1-1, with D uncertain. V lost 5 bases and J lost 6, with 16 bases in between. Looked up from germline, CDR1 is DFQATT and CDR2 is SNEGSKA (reference sequence). This CDR3 is built from 13 residues. CDR3 residues: CSAHRFTVAEAFF. For the CDR3, the DNA is TGCAGTGCTCATAGATTTACTGTTGCTGAAGCTTTCTTT.

As concerns this clonotype: This may stem from a read error, because a much larger clone lies one nucleotide away. CDR3 bases: TGTGCCAGCGGGGGGACCTGGAGGGGCGATCAGCCCCAGCATTTT. As protein: CASGGTWRGDQPQHF. V and J are TRBV28 and TRBJ1-5, with D maybe TRBD1 (5 bases). V gave up 8 bases and J gave up 5 bases, with 19 bases separating them. The CDR3 extends over 15 amino acids. Germline CDR1 MDHEN, CDR2 SYDVKM.